Listed here are 18 T cell receptor beta chains from one sample, sequenced in a study of CXCR3-negative and CXCR3-positive naive CD8 T cells. Libraries of TRB cDNA were made by 5' RACE and carried UMIs. TCRdb processed the 5' RACE reads again and assigns one entry to each CDR3 protein, with no DNA. Its listing shows 7,500 to 8,500 distinct CDR3 sequences. The sample consisted of naive CXCR3- CD8+ T cells from blood. Indicated subset: CD45RO-CCR7+CD27+CD95- naive CD8+ T cells lacking CXCR3 (TNR3-). The receptor source for this set is a human donor in good health. Some clones in this sample may be carry-over from other donors' samples.

The chain joins TRBV12-3 or TRBV12-4 to TRBJ1-1; with no DNA, the TCRdb D assignment of TRBD1 cannot be verified. The CDR3 spans 13 residues. The CDR3: CASREGGRTEAFF.

This chain uses TRBV10-1 with TRBJ2-1; there is no DNA to check the TCRdb D call of TRBD2. Per the germline V gene, CDR1 is WNHNN and CDR2 is SYGVQD (reference sequence). CDR3 size: 16 residues. This CDR3 reads CASSESGGLAGFAQFF.

The chain joins TRBV5-6 to TRBJ2-7; TCRdb returns TRBD2, unconfirmable since there is no DNA. The CDR3 extends over 13 amino acids. Germline values: CDR1 SGHDT, CDR2 YYEEEE. The CDR3 is CASSFSWPLEQYF.

Considering frequency, this clonotype is medium-sized. The rearrangement uses TRBV20-1 and TRBJ2-7. The CDR3 extends over 13 amino acids. CDR1 and CDR2 from the germline V gene are DFQATT and SNEGSKA (reference sequence). The CDR3 region is CSASPEGPYEQYF.

CDR3 sequence: CASSIDPGTTVRTDTQYF. V gene TRBV19 combines with J gene TRBJ2-3; TCRdb proposes TRBD1, but this gene call is untestable without DNA. Germline V gene sequence: CDR1 LNHDA, CDR2 SQIVND (reference sequence). The CDR3 is made up of 18 amino acids.

The chain employs TRBV20-1 and TRBJ1-2; TCRdb's D gene call, TRBD1, goes unchecked for lack of DNA. Germline lookup yields CDR1 DFQATT and CDR2 SNEGSKA (reference sequence). The length of the CDR3 is 15 residues. The CDR3 protein is CSARRDGGSHYGYTF.

This clonotype counts as medium-sized by frequency. The chain has TRBV12-3 or TRBV12-4 and TRBJ2-3; absent DNA, TCRdb's TRBD1 call cannot be checked. CDR3 length: 17 residues. CDR3 sequence: CASSFWGQGAFTDTQYF.

The gene calls are TRBV12-3 or TRBV12-4 and TRBJ2-7; lacking DNA, the TRBD1 call made by TCRdb goes unchecked. The CDR3 totals 13 residues. CDR3 in amino acids: CASSPDPFYEQYF.

The gene calls are TRBV10-3 and TRBJ2-7. The CDR3 has 14 residues. CDR1 and CDR2 from the germline V gene are ENHRY and SYGVKD. The chain's CDR3 is CAISGEGATYEQYF.

J is TRBJ1-5 and V is TRBV10-2; TCRdb calls TRBD1, which cannot be checked without DNA. This CDR3 contains 13 residues. Germline loops: CDR1 WSHSY, CDR2 SAAADI. CDR3: CASKQGGNQPQHF.

The gene calls are TRBV7-3 and TRBJ1-1; TCRdb reports TRBD1, a call that lacks DNA to check it against. The CDR3 loop spans 13 amino acids. Germline values: CDR1 SGHTA, CDR2 FQGTGA. This chain's CDR3 is CASAPWTGTEAFF.

This chain links TRBV5-1 with TRBJ2-3. Germline values: CDR1 SGHRS, CDR2 YFSETQ. CDR3 length: 11 amino acids. CDR3 protein: CASRSSDTQYF.

This clonotype is labeled medium-sized based on frequency. The chain uses TRBV4-3 and TRBJ2-3; there is no DNA to check the TCRdb D call of TRBD2. The CDR3 is 14 residues long. Germline V gene data show CDR1 as LGHNA and CDR2 as YSLEER. The CDR3 spells CASSLGHSTDTQYF.

The chain employs TRBV5-1 and TRBJ2-1; the D call from TCRdb, TRBD1, cannot be confirmed without DNA. The CDR3 covers 13 residues. CDR1 SGHRS and CDR2 YFSETQ come from the germline V gene. The chain's CDR3 is CASSSTGGDEQFF. Full variable domain (rest looked up from reference TRBV5-1 and TRBJ2-1): KAGVTQTPRYLIKTRGQQVTLSCSPISGHRSVSWYQQTPGQGLQFLFEYFSETQRNKGNFPGRFSGRQFSNSRSEMNVSTLELGDSALYLCASSSTGGDEQFFGPGTRLTVL.

The chain combines TRBV2 with TRBJ1-4; TCRdb selects TRBD1, and the lack of DNA leaves this call unchecked. Germline CDR1 and CDR2: SNHLY and FYNNEI. The CDR3 extends over 15 amino acids. Here the CDR3 reads CASSFRKPLNEKLFF.

CDR3 residues: CASSEGSTDTQYF. The V call is TRBV2, the J call TRBJ2-3. The CDR3 consists of 13 residues. CDR1 and CDR2 from the germline V gene are SNHLY and FYNNEI.

By frequency, this clonotype is medium-sized. The V and J genes are TRBV29-1 and TRBJ1-2; the TRBD1 assignment by TCRdb is unverifiable without DNA. CDR3 length: 13 amino acids. Germline V gene sequence: CDR1 SQVTM, CDR2 ANQGSEA. The CDR3 region is CSVEEPGRYGYTF.

This chain joins TRBV28 and TRBJ2-1; the D gene TCRdb calls, TRBD2, cannot be checked with no DNA. CDR1 and CDR2 (germline): MDHEN, SYDVKM. The CDR3 is made up of 15 amino acids. CDR3 in amino acids: CASSQGLAAYNEQFF. Full variable domain (rest looked up from reference TRBV28 and TRBJ2-1): DVKVTQSSRYLVKRTGEKVFLECVQDMDHENMFWYRQDPGLGLRLIYFSYDVKMKEKGDIPEGYSVSREKKERFSLILESASTNQTSMYLCASSQGLAAYNEQFFGPGTRLTVL.